One sample yielded the 8 T cell receptor beta chains listed below, sequenced in a study of blood T cell repertoires in COVID-19 (dated by TCRdb to the early 2020s). Receptor libraries were prepared by the immunoSEQ multiplex PCR assay. The table comes from immuneACCESS by way of TCRdb, which keeps in-frame sequences with V and J called. Part of the clones is missing from these tables; in studies checked, under half for an unresolved V gene and the rest for unknown reasons. The sample table contains 140,000 to 150,000 clones; only one count was recorded for roughly 86% of them. Together, the top ten hold 1.5% to 2% of the sample. What was sequenced was peripheral blood. The receptors originated from a man between 65 and 85 years old with acute or convalescent COVID-19.

V is TRBV28 and J is TRBJ1-1, with D perhaps matching TRBD1 (6 bases). The germline CDR1 and CDR2 sequences are MDHEN and SYDVKM. With 5 bases removed from V and 1 base from J, the gap between germline ends came to 14 bases. The CDR3 covers 15 residues. CDR3: CASSAGTDRNTEAFF. The CDR3 DNA is TGTGCCAGCAGTGCCGGGACGGACAGGAACACTGAAGCTTTCTTT.

This chain uses TRBV28 with TRBJ2-3; 7 nucleotides line up with TRBD1. Germline V lookup: CDR1 MDHEN, CDR2 SYDVKM. After removal of 6 bases from V and 2 bases from J, the junction contained 5 bases not matched to a gene. The CDR3 extends over 14 amino acids. CDR3 region: CASSKTGITDTQYF. The CDR3 DNA reads as TGTGCCAGCAGCAAGACAGGGATCACAGATACGCAGTATTTT.

V usage is TRBV18 and J usage is TRBJ2-6, with 9 positions matching TRBD1. CDR3 size: 19 residues. The V segment lost 3 bases and the J segment 2 bases; nucleotides outside the gene matches: 11. The germline CDR1 and CDR2 sequences are KGHSH and LQKENI. This chain's CDR3 is CASSPAEGQGSPGANVLTF. DNA of the CDR3: TGTGCCAGCTCACCGGCCGAAGGACAGGGGAGTCCTGGGGCCAACGTCCTGACTTTC.

V gene TRBV19 combines with J gene TRBJ2-1, with 9 bases that match TRBD2. The CDR3 loop spans 13 amino acids. Per the germline V gene, CDR1 is LNHDA and CDR2 is SQIVND (reference sequence). The ends lost 7 bases at V and 9 bases at J; junction bases unmatched: 7. In nucleotides, the CDR3 is TGTGCCAGTAAGGAGCGGGAGGCCGGTGAGCAGTTCTTC. It translates to CASKEREAGEQFF.

The chain employs TRBV29-1 and TRBJ2-3, with D tentatively TRBD2 (6 bases). This CDR3 comprises 12 residues. CDR1 is SQVTM and CDR2 is ANQGSEA in the germline V gene. CDR3 bases: TGCAGTGGAGGGATAGGCACAGATACGCAGTATTTT. It codes for CSGGIGTDTQYF.

The rearrangement uses TRBV10-1 and TRBJ2-1; 10 nucleotides agree with TRBD2. The J segment lost 3 bases and the V segment lost 5 bases, leaving 4 bases of the junction unmatched. The CDR3 extends over 15 amino acids. CDR1 is WNHNN, CDR2 SYGVQD, per germline (reference sequence). DNA of the CDR3: TGCGCCAGCAGTCTAGCGGGAGACCTCTACAATGAGCAGTTCTTC. Its protein product is CASSLAGDLYNEQFF.

This chain connects TRBV5-1 to TRBJ2-1, with unresolved D. V was clipped by 2 bases and J by 2 bases, with 8 bases between them. The CDR3 runs to 14 residues. Germline CDR1 SGHRS, CDR2 YFSETQ. CDR3 coding DNA: TGCGCCAGCAGCTTTGCACAGACCTACAATGAGCAGTTCTTC. This codes for CASSFAQTYNEQFF.

CDR3 loop: CASTSRGLNSPLHF. The CDR3 DNA reads TGTGCCAGCACCTCGAGAGGGCTAAATTCACCCCTCCACTTT. The gene calls are TRBV6-6 and TRBJ1-6; D gene unclear. This CDR3 has 14 residues. From germline, CDR1 is MNHNY and CDR2 SVGAGI (reference sequence). V lost 7 bases, J lost 7 bases, and 14 bases lay in between.